A single T cell receptor (beta chain) is shown here with its context. Its matching antigen is unknown. Germline V lookup: CDR1 SNHLY, CDR2 FYNNEI. The length of the CDR3 is 13 residues. V lost 10 bases to trimming and J lost 0 bases, with 13 bases between them. This specimen belongs to a study of graft-versus-host responses after intestinal transplantation. Study information: Induction with anti-thymocyte globulin, then tacrolimus and steroids for around three years, was given to all recipients. Whole-study results and caveats: Early declines in HvG clones that occurred post-transplant were associated with peak circulating GvH clone levels. Patients who carried graft-donor T cell macrochimerism also had high graft-versus-host to host-versus-graft clonal ratios in their allografts. The marrow of recipients harbored GvH clones, and ileum or blood showed some of them first.

Some clones are missing from TCRdb's copy, which holds only in-frame ones; the method was immunoSEQ multiplex PCR. The data show tens of thousands of clones, 94% seen once. The TCR was taken from a human donor who received an intestinal transplant. The rearrangement uses TRBV2 and TRBJ2-7; D may be TRBD1 (6 bases). Material: unstimulated CD8+ T cells sorted from spleen or lymph node cells, obtained before intestinal transplant. The CDR3 sequence is CANAGVSSYEQYF. The CDR3 region has the DNA TGTGCCAACGCAGGGGTTAGCTCCTACGAGCAGTACTTC. Together with reference TRBV2 and TRBJ2-7, the CDR3 gives the full variable domain: EPEVTQTPSHQVTQMGQEVILRCVPISNHLYFYWYRQILGQKVEFLVSFYNNEISEKSEIFDDQFSVERPDGSNFTLKIRSTKLEDSAMYFCANAGVSSYEQYFGPGTRLTVT.